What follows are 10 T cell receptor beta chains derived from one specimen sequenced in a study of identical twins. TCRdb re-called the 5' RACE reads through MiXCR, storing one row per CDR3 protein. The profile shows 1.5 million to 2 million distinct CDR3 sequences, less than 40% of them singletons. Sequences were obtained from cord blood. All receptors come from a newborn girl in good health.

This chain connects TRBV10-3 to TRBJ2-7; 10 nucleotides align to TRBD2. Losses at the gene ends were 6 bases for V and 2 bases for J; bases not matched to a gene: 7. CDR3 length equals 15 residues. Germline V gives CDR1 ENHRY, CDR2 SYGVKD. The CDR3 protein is CAIRGLLAGTYEQYF. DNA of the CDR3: TGTGCCATCAGAGGTCTACTAGCGGGGACCTACGAGCAGTACTTC.

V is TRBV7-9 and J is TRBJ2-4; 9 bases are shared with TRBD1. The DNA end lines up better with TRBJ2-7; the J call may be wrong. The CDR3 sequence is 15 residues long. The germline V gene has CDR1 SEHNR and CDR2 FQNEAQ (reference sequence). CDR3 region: CASSANRGPGNEQYF. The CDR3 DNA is TGTGCCAGCAGCGCAAACAGGGGGCCAGGCAACGAGCAGTACTTC.

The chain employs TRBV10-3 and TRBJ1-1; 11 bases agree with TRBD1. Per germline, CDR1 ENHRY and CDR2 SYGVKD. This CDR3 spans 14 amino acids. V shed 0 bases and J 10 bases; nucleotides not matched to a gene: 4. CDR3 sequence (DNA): TGTGCCATCAGTGAGTCAAGGGACAGGGGGGGAGCTTTCTTT. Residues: CAISESRDRGGAFF.

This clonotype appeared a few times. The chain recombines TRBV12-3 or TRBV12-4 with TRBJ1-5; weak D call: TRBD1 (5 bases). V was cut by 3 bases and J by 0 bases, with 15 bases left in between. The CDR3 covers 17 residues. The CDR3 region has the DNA TGTGCCAGCAGTTTCGGCCAGGGCACCAATAGCAATCAGCCCCAGCATTTT. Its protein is CASSFGQGTNSNQPQHF.

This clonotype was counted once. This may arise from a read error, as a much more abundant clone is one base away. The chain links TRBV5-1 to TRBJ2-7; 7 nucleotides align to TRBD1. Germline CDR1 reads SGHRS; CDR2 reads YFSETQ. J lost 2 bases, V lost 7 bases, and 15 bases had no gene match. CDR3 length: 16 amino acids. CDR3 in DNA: TGCGCCAGCGTCTCGTTCAACCGGGACAGTACCTACGAGCAGTACTTC. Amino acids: CASVSFNRDSTYEQYF.

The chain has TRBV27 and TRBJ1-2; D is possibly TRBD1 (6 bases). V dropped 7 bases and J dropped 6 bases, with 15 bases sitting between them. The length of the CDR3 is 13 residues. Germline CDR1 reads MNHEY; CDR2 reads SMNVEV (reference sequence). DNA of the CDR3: TGTGCCAGCAAGAACAGGGCAGAAGATGGCTACACCTTC. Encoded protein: CASKNRAEDGYTF.

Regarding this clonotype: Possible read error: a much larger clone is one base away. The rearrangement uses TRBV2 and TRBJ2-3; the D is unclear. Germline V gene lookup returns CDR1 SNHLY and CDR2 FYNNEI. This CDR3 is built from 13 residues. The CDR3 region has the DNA TGTGCCTGCAGTGAAGGGTACTTGGATACGCAGTATTTT. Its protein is CACSEGYLDTQYF.

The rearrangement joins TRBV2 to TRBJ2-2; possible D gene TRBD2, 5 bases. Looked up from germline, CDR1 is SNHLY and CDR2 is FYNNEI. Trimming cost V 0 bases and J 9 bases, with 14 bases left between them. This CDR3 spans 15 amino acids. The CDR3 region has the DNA TGTGCCAGCAGTGAAGCGCGCAGAGGGTACCGGGAGCTGTTTTTT. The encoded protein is CASSEARRGYRELFF.

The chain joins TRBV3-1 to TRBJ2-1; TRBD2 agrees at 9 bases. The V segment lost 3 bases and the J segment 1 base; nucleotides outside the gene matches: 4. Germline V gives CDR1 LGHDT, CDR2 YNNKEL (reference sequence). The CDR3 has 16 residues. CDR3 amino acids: CASSHPGLASYNEQFF. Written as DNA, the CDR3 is TGTGCCAGCAGCCACCCGGGACTAGCTTCCTACAATGAGCAGTTCTTC.

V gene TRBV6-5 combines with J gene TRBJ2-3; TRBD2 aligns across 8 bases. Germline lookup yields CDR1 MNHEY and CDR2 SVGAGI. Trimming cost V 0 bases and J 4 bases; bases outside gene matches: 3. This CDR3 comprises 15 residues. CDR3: CASSYSAGGPDTQYF. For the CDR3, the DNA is TGTGCCAGCAGTTACTCGGCGGGGGGCCCAGATACGCAGTATTTT.